This is a list of T cell receptor beta chains from one sample in a study of blood T cells in healthy people across ages. MiXCR was run by TCRdb on the 5' RACE reads, yielding one entry per CDR3 protein. The data contain about 1.1 million distinct CDR3 sequences, roughly two fifths of them singletons. Sequencing was done on a sample of blood. These receptors were taken from a man aged 18 to 35 in good health. CDR3s include the opening cysteine and the closing phenylalanine or tryptophan. Fields, in order: D gene, clone size, V gene, J gene, CDR3 DNA, CDR3 protein. D genes are given only for firm matches. Not every row has a clone size; where given, it reads once, few, many or a size class.

TRBD1	NA	TRBV3-1	TRBJ1-1	TGTGCCAGCAAACAGGGGGCCACTGAAGCTTTCTTT	CASKQGATEAFF
TRBD1	NA	TRBV19	TRBJ1-5	TGTGCCAGTAGTTCATACGACAGGGCTTACAATCAGCCCCAGCATTTT	CASSSYDRAYNQPQHF
TRBD2	NA	TRBV3-1	TRBJ2-1	TGTGCCAGCAGGAACCTCGGGACTAGCGGAAACAATGAGCAGTTCTTC	CASRNLGTSGNNEQFF
NA	few	TRBV5-1	TRBJ2-5	TGCGCCAGCAGCTCGTCCACAGCTCAAGAGACCCAGTACTTC	CASSSSTAQETQYF
TRBD2	few	TRBV6-5	TRBJ2-3	TGTGCCAGCGCCTTAGCGGGGGTTCCAGATACGCAGTATTTT	CASALAGVPDTQYF
NA	few	TRBV28	TRBJ1-2	TGTGCCAGCAGTGCAAGTACGGGCTACACCTTC	CASSASTGYTF
NA	NA	TRBV9	TRBJ2-5	TGTGCCAGCAGCGTAGACATCAGGGTCCCCTACGGGCAGTACTTC	CASSVDIRVPYGQYF
NA	many	TRBV28	TRBJ2-3	TGTGCCAGCAGTTTGTCCCGAGATACGCAGTATTTT	CASSLSRDTQYF
TRBD2	NA	TRBV5-1	TRBJ2-5	TGCGCCAGCAGCTTGGAGGGAATAGGGACTACCCAAGAGACCCAGTACTTC	CASSLEGIGTTQETQYF
TRBD1	NA	TRBV18	TRBJ1-5	TGTGCCAGCTCGCAGGACAGGGTTTGGGGCAATCAGCCCCAGCATTTT	CASSQDRVWGNQPQHF
NA	NA	TRBV6-1	TRBJ2-7	TGTGCCAGCAGTGAGCGGCAGGCCCACTACGAGCAGTACTTC	CASSERQAHYEQYF
TRBD1	once	TRBV11-1	TRBJ1-1	TGTGCCAGCAGCTTATACGGGGACAGGAGCCTATTACCTTGTGACGCTTTCTTT	CASSLYGDRSLLPCDAFF
TRBD1	once	TRBV28	TRBJ1-4	TGTGCCAGCAGTTTTCCCGACAGGGGAGGAAAACTGTTTTTT	CASSFPDRGGKLFF
NA	NA	TRBV20-1	TRBJ2-5	TGCAGTGCTCGGGTGGGGGCCCTTCGTGGGCAGTACTTC	CSARVGALRGQYF
NA	NA	TRBV27	TRBJ2-3	TGTGCCAGCAGTTTAACCCCCGCCGCCCGCACAGATACGCAGTATTTT	CASSLTPAARTDTQYF
TRBD2	NA	TRBV4-2	TRBJ2-1	TGTGCCAGCAGCCACCGATTTGGGCGGGGGGCAAACAATGAGCAGTTCTTC	CASSHRFGRGANNEQFF
NA	NA	TRBV4-3	TRBJ2-2	TGCGCCAGCAGCCAAGACACGGGGGCGGAGACCGGGGAGCTGTTTTTT	CASSQDTGAETGELFF
NA	once	TRBV25-1	TRBJ2-3	TGTGCCTGCAGTACGGACAGTTGGAATACGCAGTATTTT	CACSTDSWNTQYF
NA	NA	TRBV2	TRBJ1-6	TGTGCCAGCAGTGAATACTCACCCCTCCACTTT	CASSEYSPLHF
NA	few	TRBV7-3	TRBJ2-2	TGTGCCAGCAGCCCTCTGAACACCGGGGAGCTGTTTTTT	CASSPLNTGELFF
NA	NA	TRBV6-1	TRBJ2-1	TGTGCCAGCAGCCCCCTAGTTTCGGGGGCGAGGGGTGTGAATGAGCAGTTCTTC	CASSPLVSGARGVNEQFF
TRBD2	NA	TRBV4-3	TRBJ2-1	TGCGCCAGCAGCCCCAATGTAGCGGGGGGGCCTGTTAATGAGCATTTCTTC	CASSPNVAGGPVNEHFF
TRBD1	NA	TRBV9	TRBJ2-1	TGTGCCAGCAGCGTAGGGTTTGGACAGGGGCCCCCCGGGCAGTTCTTC	CASSVGFGQGPPGQFF
NA	NA	TRBV7-2	TRBJ2-2	TGTGCCAGCAGCTTAGCCGTACGGGAGCTGTTTTTT	CASSLAVRELFF
NA	NA	TRBV29-1	TRBJ1-2	TGCAGCGCCTCAACAGGGTCGGACTATGGCTACACCTTC	CSASTGSDYGYTF
TRBD2	NA	TRBV28	TRBJ2-3	TGTGCCAGCCCCCGGCTAGCGGGGGGCACAGATACGCAGTATTTT	CASPRLAGGTDTQYF
NA	NA	TRBV27	TRBJ2-7	TGTGCCAGCACAAGCCTGGGGGGATACGAGCAGTACTTC	CASTSLGGYEQYF
NA	few	TRBV7-9	TRBJ1-6	TGTGCCAGCAGCCCACAGGGAGGAAATTCACCCCTCCACTTT	CASSPQGGNSPLHF
NA	NA	TRBV3-1	TRBJ1-1	TGTGCCAGCAGCCAAGTTAGCACTGAAGCTTTCTTT	CASSQVSTEAFF
NA	NA	TRBV10-3	TRBJ1-1	TGTGCCACCCAGCCGGGGGGCGAACAGGGAGAAGCTTTCTTT	CATQPGGEQGEAFF
TRBD1	NA	TRBV5-1	TRBJ2-7	TGCGCCAGCAGCCAAGTAGGGGACAGGGACTACGAGCAGTACTTC	CASSQVGDRDYEQYF
NA	NA	TRBV19	TRBJ2-2	TGTGCCAGTAGTTCCCAGGAGAACACCGGGGAGCTGTTTTTT	CASSSQENTGELFF
NA	many	TRBV5-4	TRBJ2-5	TGTGCCAGCAGCAAAGGACCCCAAGAGACCCAGTACTTC	CASSKGPQETQYF
TRBD2	NA	TRBV3-1	TRBJ2-5	TGTGCCAGCAGCCAAGAACGACGGGGCGGGGGTGAGACCCAGTACTTC	CASSQERRGGGETQYF
NA	few	TRBV20-1	TRBJ1-5	TGCAGTGCCCAGGGATTCGGGACGATTGATCAGCCCCAGCATTTT	CSAQGFGTIDQPQHF
NA	few	TRBV7-9	TRBJ2-1	TGTGCCAGCAGCACCAGCGGGTACAATGAGCAGTTCTTC	CASSTSGYNEQFF
NA	NA	TRBV27	TRBJ1-5	TGTGCCAGCAGTCCTGTCCCCAGAGGTAGCAATCAGCCCCAGCATTTT	CASSPVPRGSNQPQHF
NA	many	TRBV20-1	TRBJ2-1	TGCAGTGCCCTAGGACCGTACAATGAGCAGTTCTTC	CSALGPYNEQFF
TRBD1	NA	TRBV20-1	TRBJ2-7	TGCAGTGCTAGAGAGGGACAGGGGTCCTACGAGCAGTACTTC	CSAREGQGSYEQYF
NA	few	TRBV20-1	TRBJ2-7	TGCAGTGCTATGGGCAGGGCCTACGAGCAGTACTTC	CSAMGRAYEQYF
NA	many	TRBV6-2/TRBV6-3	TRBJ2-7	TGTGCCAGCAGTGACTCGGCGGGGTTTAAGCAGTACTTC	CASSDSAGFKQYF
TRBD1	NA	TRBV7-2	TRBJ1-2	TGTGCCAGCAGCCCGGACAGGGGAGGAGATGGCTACACCTTC	CASSPDRGGDGYTF
TRBD2	once	TRBV4-3	TRBJ2-1	TGCGCCAGCAGCCAAGATGCTAGCGGGGGAGGGCAGTTCTTC	CASSQDASGGGQFF
TRBD1	NA	TRBV6-5	TRBJ1-2	TGTGCCAGCAGTTACTCCGGACAGGGAAACTATGGCTACACCTTC	CASSYSGQGNYGYTF